What follows are 14 T cell receptor beta chains derived from one specimen sequenced in a study of cytomegalovirus exposure and HLA in healthy donors. The PCR contained 60 Vbeta and 13 Jbeta primers. Method: immunoSEQ multiplex PCR; TCRdb's copy keeps in-frame clones and lacks some. The sample carries approximately 120,000 clones, around 77% recorded once. Sequencing input: PBMCs. The source of these receptors is a middle-aged woman in good health and CMV-seropositive.

V and J are TRBV11-3 and TRBJ2-1; 10 nucleotides agree with TRBD2. Germline V gives CDR1 SGHNT, CDR2 YENEEA. V lost 0 bases, J lost 8 bases, and 7 bases stayed unmatched. The CDR3 covers 16 residues. CDR3 sequence (DNA): TGTGCCAGCAGCTTAGATCGTAGCGGGAGGTGGGATGAGCAGTTCTTC. It encodes CASSLDRSGRWDEQFF.

The V gene is TRBV10-3, the J gene TRBJ2-3; 11 nucleotides line up with TRBD2. Unmatched junction bases numbered 6, after V lost 5 bases and J lost 2 bases. The CDR3 extends over 16 amino acids. The germline gives CDR1 ENHRY, CDR2 SYGVKD. The CDR3 nucleotides read TGTGCCATCAGTCCCCGACTAGCGGGAACCACAGATACGCAGTATTTT. Translation gives CAISPRLAGTTDTQYF.

The CDR3 is CASSELTGVETQYF. Here the CDR3 DNA reads TGTGCCAGCAGTGAGCTTACAGGGGTGGAGACCCAGTACTTC. The V call is TRBV6-5, the J call TRBJ2-5, with 7 positions matching TRBD1. V lost 5 bases to trimming and J lost 5 bases; unmatched junction nucleotides: 8. This CDR3 region has 14 residues. Germline V CDR1 and CDR2: MNHEY, SVGAGI.

The chain couples TRBV18 to TRBJ2-2; 10 positions agree with TRBD2. The junction had 4 bases not matched to a gene; V was cut back by 3 bases and J by 6 bases. Germline-derived CDR1 and CDR2 are KGHSH and LQKENI. This CDR3 region has 15 residues. The CDR3 coding sequence is TGTGCCAGCTCACCCGATCTAGCGGGAGCCGGGGAGCTGTTTTTT. Amino acid sequence: CASSPDLAGAGELFF.

The chain employs TRBV29-1 and TRBJ2-5, with D possibly matching TRBD2 (5 bases). The CDR3 length is 10 residues. Germline-derived CDR1 and CDR2 are SQVTM and ANQGSEA. The CDR3 DNA sequence: TGCACCAGGCGGCAGGAGGCCCAGTACTTC. It codes for CTRRQEAQYF.

The table lists this clone with a count of one. J is TRBJ2-3 and V is TRBV9; D is undetermined. Per germline, CDR1 SGDLS and CDR2 YYNGEE. Trimming removed 0 bases from V and 2 bases from J, with 10 bases in between. The CDR3 is 15 amino acids. CDR3 loop: CASSVGGNPTDTQYF. CDR3 in DNA: TGTGCCAGCAGCGTAGGAGGAAACCCCACAGATACGCAGTATTTT.

V usage is TRBV2 and J usage is TRBJ2-7; perhaps TRBD2 as D (6 bases). CDR3 length: 13 amino acids. The V gene's germline CDR1 is SNHLY and CDR2 FYNNEI. V was cut by 5 bases and J by 6 bases, with 14 bases left in between. The CDR3 sequence: CASSRDSPSEQYF. In DNA form, the CDR3 reads TGTGCCAGCAGTCGGGACTCCCCGTCCGAGCAGTACTTC.

The V call is TRBV27, the J call TRBJ2-2, with a tentative D call TRBD2 (6 bases). The CDR3 totals 16 residues. Trimming took 4 bases from V and 1 from J, leaving 13 bases between them. Germline loops: CDR1 MNHEY, CDR2 SMNVEV (reference sequence). CDR3 nucleotide sequence: TGTGCCAGCAGTTACCAATTTAGCGGGAACACCGGGGAGCTGTTTTTT. This encodes CASSYQFSGNTGELFF.

This clone appeared once. V gene TRBV4-1 combines with J gene TRBJ1-5, with D hard to call. V shed 1 base and J shed 6 bases, with 10 bases lying between them. Germline V lookup: CDR1 MGHRA, CDR2 YSYEKL. The CDR3 spans 14 residues. The CDR3: CASSQGPGFQPQHF. As DNA, the CDR3 is TGCGCCAGCAGCCAAGGGCCCGGGTTTCAGCCCCAGCATTTT.

The V gene is TRBV7-9, the J gene TRBJ2-2, with 9 bases lining up with TRBD1. The junction had 10 bases not matched to a gene; V was cut back by 7 bases and J by 4 bases. The germline V gene encodes CDR1 SEHNR and CDR2 FQNEAQ (reference sequence). The CDR3 sequence is 16 residues long. CDR3 DNA sequence: TGTGCCAGCACCCTTCGTGGACAGGGGAGCACCGGGGAGCTGTTTTTT. Amino acids: CASTLRGQGSTGELFF. Complete variable domain (other parts from reference TRBV7-9 and TRBJ2-2): DTGVSQNPRHKITKRGQNVTFRCDPISEHNRLYWYRQTLGQGPEFLTYFQNEAQLEKSRLLSDRFSAERPKGSFSTLEIQRTEQGDSAMYLCASTLRGQGSTGELFFGEGSRLTVL.

The rearrangement uses TRBV4-2 and TRBJ2-3, with 7 bases lining up with TRBD2. CDR3 length equals 14 residues. The V gene end was trimmed by 5 bases and the J gene end by 4 bases; junction bases not matched to a gene: 6. Per the germline V gene, CDR1 is LGHNA and CDR2 is YNFKEQ. CDR3 protein: CASSSARGADTQYF. CDR3 in DNA: TGTGCCAGCAGCTCCGCCCGGGGGGCAGATACGCAGTATTTT.

The J gene is TRBJ1-1, the V gene TRBV25-1, with TRBD1 matching 7 bases. CDR3 length: 14 residues. Germline trimming cut 6 bases from V and 4 bases from J; bases unmatched to any gene: 8. The germline V gene has CDR1 MGHDK and CDR2 SYGVNS. In DNA, the CDR3 is TGTGCCAGCAGACAAACAGGGGAGACCACTGAAGCTTTCTTT. Its protein is CASRQTGETTEAFF.

This chain links TRBV7-2 with TRBJ1-5; D is unresolved. From germline, CDR1 is SGHTA and CDR2 FQGNSA. This CDR3 comprises 12 residues. V lost 4 bases to trimming and J lost 4 bases, with 5 bases between them. DNA for the CDR3: TGTGCCAGCAGCTATCCTAATCAGCCCCAGCATTTT. Amino acid sequence: CASSYPNQPQHF.

The chain employs TRBV15 and TRBJ2-5; 10 bases map to TRBD1. The V segment lost 5 bases and the J segment 7 bases; nucleotides outside the gene matches: 7. This CDR3 contains 14 residues. Germline lookup yields CDR1 LNHNV and CDR2 YYDKDF (reference sequence). As DNA, the CDR3 is TGTGCCACCAGCCTTCAGGACAGGGGGGGGACCCAGTACTTC. It encodes CATSLQDRGGTQYF.